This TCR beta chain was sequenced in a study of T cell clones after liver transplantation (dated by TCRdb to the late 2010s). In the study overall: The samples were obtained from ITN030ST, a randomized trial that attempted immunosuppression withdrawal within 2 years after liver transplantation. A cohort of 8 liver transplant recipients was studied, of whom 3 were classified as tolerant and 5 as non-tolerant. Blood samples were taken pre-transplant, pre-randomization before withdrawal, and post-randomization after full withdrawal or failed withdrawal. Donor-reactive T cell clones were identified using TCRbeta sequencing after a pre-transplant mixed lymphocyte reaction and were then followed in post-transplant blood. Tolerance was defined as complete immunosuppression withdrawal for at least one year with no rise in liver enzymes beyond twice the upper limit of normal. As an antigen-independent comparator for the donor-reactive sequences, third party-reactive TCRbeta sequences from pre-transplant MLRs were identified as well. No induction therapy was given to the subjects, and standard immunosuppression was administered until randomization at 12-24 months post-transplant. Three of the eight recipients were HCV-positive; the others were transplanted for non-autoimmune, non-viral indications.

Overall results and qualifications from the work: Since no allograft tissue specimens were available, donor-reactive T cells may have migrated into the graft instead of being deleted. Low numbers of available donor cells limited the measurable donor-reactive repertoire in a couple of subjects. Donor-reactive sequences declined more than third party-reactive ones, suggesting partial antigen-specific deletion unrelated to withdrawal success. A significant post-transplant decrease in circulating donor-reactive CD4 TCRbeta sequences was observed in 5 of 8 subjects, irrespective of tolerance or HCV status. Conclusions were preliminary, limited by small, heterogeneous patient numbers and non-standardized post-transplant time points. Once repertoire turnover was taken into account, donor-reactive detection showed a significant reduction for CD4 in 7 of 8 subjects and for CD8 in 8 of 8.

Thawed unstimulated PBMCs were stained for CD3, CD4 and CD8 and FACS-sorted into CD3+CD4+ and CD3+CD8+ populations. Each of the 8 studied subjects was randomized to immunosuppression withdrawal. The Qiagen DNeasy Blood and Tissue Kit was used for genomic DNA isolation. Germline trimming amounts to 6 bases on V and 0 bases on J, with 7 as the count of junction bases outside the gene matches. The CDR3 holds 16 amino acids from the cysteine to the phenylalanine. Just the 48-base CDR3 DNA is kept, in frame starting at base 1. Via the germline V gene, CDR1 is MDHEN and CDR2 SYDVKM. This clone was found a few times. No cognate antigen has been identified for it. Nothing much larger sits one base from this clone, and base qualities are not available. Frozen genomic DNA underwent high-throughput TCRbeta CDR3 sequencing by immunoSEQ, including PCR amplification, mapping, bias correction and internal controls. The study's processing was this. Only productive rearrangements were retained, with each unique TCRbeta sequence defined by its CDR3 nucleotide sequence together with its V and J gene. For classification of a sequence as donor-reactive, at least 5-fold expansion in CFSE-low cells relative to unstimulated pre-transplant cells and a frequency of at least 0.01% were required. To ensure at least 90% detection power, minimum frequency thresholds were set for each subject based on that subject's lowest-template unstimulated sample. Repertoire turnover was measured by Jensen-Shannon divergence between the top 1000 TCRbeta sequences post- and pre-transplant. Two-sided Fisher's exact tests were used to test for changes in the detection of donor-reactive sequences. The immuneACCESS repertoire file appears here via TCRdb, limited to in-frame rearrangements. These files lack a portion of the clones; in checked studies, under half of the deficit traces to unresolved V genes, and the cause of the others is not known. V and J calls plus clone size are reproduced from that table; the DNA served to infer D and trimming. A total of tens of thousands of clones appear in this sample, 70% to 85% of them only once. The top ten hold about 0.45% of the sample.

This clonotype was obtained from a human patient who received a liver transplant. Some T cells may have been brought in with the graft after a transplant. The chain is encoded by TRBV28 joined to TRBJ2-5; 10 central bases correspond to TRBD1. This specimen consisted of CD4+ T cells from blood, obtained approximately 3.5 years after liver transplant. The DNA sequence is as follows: TGTGCCAGCAGGGAGTACGGGACAGGGGACCAAGAGACCCAGTACTTC. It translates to CASREYGTGDQETQYF.